A selection of T cell receptor beta chains follows, all from one sample in a study of early T cells in non-severe SARS-CoV-2 infection. TCRdb called the 5' RACE reads again in MiXCR, with one record for every CDR3 protein. The data show about 92,000 distinct CDR3 sequences, roughly 14% seen once. The sample was whole blood. These receptor sequences come from an adult who was a healthcare worker with PCR-confirmed SARS-CoV-2 infection or an uninfected control (not recorded which). The CDR3 runs from the conserved cysteine through the conserved F or W. A D gene is named only where the DNA matches it firmly. Not all rows give a size; the values are once, few, many and, for expanded clones, a class.

v_call	cdr3_length	clone_size	d_call	j_call	cdr3_nt	cdr3_aa
TRBV12-3/TRBV12-4	13	few	NA	TRBJ2-7	TGTGCCAGCAGTCCCCCAGGGGTCTACGAGCAGTACTTC	CASSPPGVYEQYF
TRBV20-1	18	few	TRBD2	TRBJ2-6	TGCAGTGCTAGAGATCATGCAGCGGGAGGGCGAGGGGCCAACGTCCTGACTTTC	CSARDHAAGGRGANVLTF
TRBV27	15	many	TRBD1	TRBJ1-2	TGTGCCAGCAGTCCGATTCGACAGGGCCTCTATGGCTACACCTTC	CASSPIRQGLYGYTF
TRBV30	14	few	NA	TRBJ1-1	TGTGCCTGGAGTGTAAAGTGGCTCAGCACTGAAGCTTTCTTT	CAWSVKWLSTEAFF
TRBV19	12	few	NA	TRBJ1-5	TGTGCCACCACAAGGGGCAATCAGCCCCAGCATTTT	CATTRGNQPQHF
TRBV28	15	few	TRBD1	TRBJ1-6	TGTGCCAGCAGTTACCGGGACAGGGCCGGATCACCCCTCCACTTT	CASSYRDRAGSPLHF
TRBV29-1	10	few	NA	TRBJ1-1	TGCAGCGGAGCGAACACTGAAGCTTTCTTT	CSGANTEAFF
TRBV7-9	11	medium-sized	NA	TRBJ2-5	TGTGCCACCCGGGACGGGGAGACCCAGTACTTC	CATRDGETQYF
TRBV13	14	many	NA	TRBJ1-2	TGTGCCAGCAGCCAACGGGGGACCAAATATGGCTACACCTTC	CASSQRGTKYGYTF
TRBV7-3	14	many	NA	TRBJ2-5	TGTGCCAGCAGCTCCGCGGGACAAAGGGAGACCCAGTACTTC	CASSSAGQRETQYF
TRBV7-8	12	NA	TRBD1	TRBJ2-5	TGTGCCAGCAGCTCAGGGGGAGAGACCCAGTACTTC	CASSSGGETQYF
TRBV7-6	16	NA	TRBD2	TRBJ2-3	TGTGCCAGCAGCCAGTTTAGCGGGAGGAGGACAGATACGCAGTATTTT	CASSQFSGRRTDTQYF
TRBV7-9	15	NA	NA	TRBJ2-5	TGTGCCAGCAGCCCAGGGGGGTCGGAGTGGGAGACCCAGTACTTC	CASSPGGSEWETQYF
TRBV5-5	16	few	NA	TRBJ1-6	TGTGCCAGCAGCTTGGGAGCCGACTCCTATAATTCACCCCTCCACTTT	CASSLGADSYNSPLHF
TRBV28	11	NA	NA	TRBJ2-7	TGTGCCAGCAGTTTGAGTGCCGAGCAGTACTTC	CASSLSAEQYF
TRBV4-1	13	few	NA	TRBJ2-2	TGCGCCAGCAGCCAAGGGTTGGCCGGGGAGCTGTTTTTT	CASSQGLAGELFF
TRBV3-1	19	NA	TRBD2	TRBJ2-2	TGTGCCAGCAGCCAAGAGCCTAGCGGGGACCGACCGAACACCGGGGAGCTGTTTTTT	CASSQEPSGDRPNTGELFF
TRBV9	14	many	NA	TRBJ1-4	TGTGCCAGCAGCGTAGTGCCCGTTGACGAAAAACTGTTTTTT	CASSVVPVDEKLFF
TRBV28	15	few	NA	TRBJ2-1	TGTGCCAGCAGTCGAGTAGGGATATTCTACAATGAGCAGTTCTTC	CASSRVGIFYNEQFF
TRBV6-6	17	few	TRBD2	TRBJ2-1	TGTGCCAGCAGTTACTCTGCGCTAGCGGGAGCGGAGAATGAGCAGTTCTTC	CASSYSALAGAENEQFF
TRBV6-5	15	few	TRBD2	TRBJ2-1	TGTGCCAGCAGCTCCTCTCCGGGAGGGTACAATGAGCAGTTCTTC	CASSSSPGGYNEQFF
TRBV12-5	12	many	NA	TRBJ2-1	TGTGCTAGTGGTTTGGGGGGGAATGAGCAGTTCTTC	CASGLGGNEQFF
TRBV13	12	NA	NA	TRBJ1-1	TGTGCCAGCAGCTTAGGACAGGATAGGGCTTTCTTT	CASSLGQDRAFF
TRBV4-1	17	NA	TRBD2	TRBJ2-3	TGCGCCAGCAGCCAAGCCCCGCCGGGACTAGCCACAGATACGCAGTATTTT	CASSQAPPGLATDTQYF
TRBV6-1	15	many	NA	TRBJ1-5	TGTGCCAGCAGTGTCACGGGGTATAGCAATCAGCCCCAGCATTTT	CASSVTGYSNQPQHF
TRBV29-1	14	few	TRBD1	TRBJ1-5	TGCAGCGTCGTGCCAGGGGGCTTTAATCAGCCCCAGCATTTT	CSVVPGGFNQPQHF
TRBV5-1	14	few	NA	TRBJ1-5	TGCGCCAGCAGCTTGGATGGCGCCAATCAGCCCCAGCATTTT	CASSLDGANQPQHF